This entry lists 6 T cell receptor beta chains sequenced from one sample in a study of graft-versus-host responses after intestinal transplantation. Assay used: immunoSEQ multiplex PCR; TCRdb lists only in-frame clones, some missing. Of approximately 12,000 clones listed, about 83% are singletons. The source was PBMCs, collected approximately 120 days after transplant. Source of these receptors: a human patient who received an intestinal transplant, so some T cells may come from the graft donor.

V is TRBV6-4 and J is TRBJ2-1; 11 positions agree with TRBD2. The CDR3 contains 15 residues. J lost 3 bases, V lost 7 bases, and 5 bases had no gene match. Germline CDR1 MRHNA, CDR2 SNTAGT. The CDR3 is CASKLLAGDYNEQFF. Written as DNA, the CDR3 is TGTGCCAGCAAATTACTAGCGGGGGACTACAATGAGCAGTTCTTC.

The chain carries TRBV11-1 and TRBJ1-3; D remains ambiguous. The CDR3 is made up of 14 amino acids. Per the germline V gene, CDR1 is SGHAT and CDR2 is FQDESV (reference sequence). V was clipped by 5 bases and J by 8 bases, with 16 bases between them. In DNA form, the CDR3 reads TGTGCCAGCAGCCCGCCCGGTAGGAAGGACACCATATATTTT. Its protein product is CASSPPGRKDTIYF.

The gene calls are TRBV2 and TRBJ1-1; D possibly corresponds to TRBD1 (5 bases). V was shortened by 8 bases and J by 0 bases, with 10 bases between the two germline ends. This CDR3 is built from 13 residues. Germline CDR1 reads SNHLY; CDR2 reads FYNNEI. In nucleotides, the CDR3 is TGTGCCAGCGGGGCAGAAATGAACACTGAAGCTTTCTTT. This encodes CASGAEMNTEAFF.

The CDR3 reads CASSQATGALNTEAFF. As DNA, the CDR3 is TGCGCCAGCAGCCAAGCCACGGGGGCTCTGAACACTGAAGCTTTCTTT. The rearrangement uses TRBV4-1 and TRBJ1-1, with a weak D call TRBD1 (6 bases). V dropped 1 base and J dropped 0 bases, with 12 bases sitting between them. CDR1 and CDR2 (germline): MGHRA, YSYEKL. This CDR3 region has 16 residues.

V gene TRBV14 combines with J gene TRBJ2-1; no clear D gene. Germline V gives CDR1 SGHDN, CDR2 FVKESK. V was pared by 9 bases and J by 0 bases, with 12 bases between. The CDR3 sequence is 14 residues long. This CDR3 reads CASALAASYNEQFF. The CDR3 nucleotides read TGTGCCAGTGCCTTGGCGGCCTCCTACAATGAGCAGTTCTTC.

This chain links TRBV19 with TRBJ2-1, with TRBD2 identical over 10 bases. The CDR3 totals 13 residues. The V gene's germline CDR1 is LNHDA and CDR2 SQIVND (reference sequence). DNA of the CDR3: TGTGCAATCGGGACTAGCGAATACAATGAGCAGTTCTTC. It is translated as CAIGTSEYNEQFF.